This T cell receptor beta chain was observed in a study of shared clonotypes between healthy human individuals. Adult donors, all healthy and HIV-negative, had no recent acute infections or vaccinations. Whole-study results and caveats: Generally, estimated richness proved larger in naive subsets than it did in memory subsets. In several donors, 4.5% to 5.5% of naive CD4 clonotypes appeared in common.

TCRdb's copy holds only in-frame clones and misses some; the assay was immunoSEQ multiplex PCR. The sample includes some 1 million clones, about 77% of them seen just once. Regarding this clone: Its antigen is not identified. This CDR3 is also generated by other DNA sequences in the sample.

CDR1 and CDR2 (germline): SGHRS, YFSETQ. This CDR3 has 16 residues. The V gene end was trimmed by 0 bases and the J gene end by 0 bases; junction bases not matched to a gene: 4. The chain employs TRBV5-1 and TRBJ2-3; the match to TRBD2 covers 7 bases. Sequenced input: memory CD4+ T cells sorted from blood. Noted subset: CD45RA-negative fraction. This TCR came from a man aged 18 to 30 in good health. This chain's CDR3 is CASSLVSSGSTDTQYF. The CDR3 bases are TGCGCCAGCAGCTTGGTATCTAGCGGTAGCACAGATACGCAGTATTTT.